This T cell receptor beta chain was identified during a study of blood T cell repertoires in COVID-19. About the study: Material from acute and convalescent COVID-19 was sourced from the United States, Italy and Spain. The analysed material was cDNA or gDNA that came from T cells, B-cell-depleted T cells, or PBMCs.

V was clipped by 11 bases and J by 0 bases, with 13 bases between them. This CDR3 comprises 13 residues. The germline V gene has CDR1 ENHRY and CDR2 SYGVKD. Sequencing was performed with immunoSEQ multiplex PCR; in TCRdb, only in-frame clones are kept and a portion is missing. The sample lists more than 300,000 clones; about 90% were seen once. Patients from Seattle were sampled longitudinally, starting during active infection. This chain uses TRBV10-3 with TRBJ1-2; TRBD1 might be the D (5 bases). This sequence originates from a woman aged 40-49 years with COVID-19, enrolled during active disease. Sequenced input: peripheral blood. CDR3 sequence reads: CAVDSSSNYGYTF. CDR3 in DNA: TGTGCCGTCGACAGTTCTTCTAACTATGGCTACACCTTC.